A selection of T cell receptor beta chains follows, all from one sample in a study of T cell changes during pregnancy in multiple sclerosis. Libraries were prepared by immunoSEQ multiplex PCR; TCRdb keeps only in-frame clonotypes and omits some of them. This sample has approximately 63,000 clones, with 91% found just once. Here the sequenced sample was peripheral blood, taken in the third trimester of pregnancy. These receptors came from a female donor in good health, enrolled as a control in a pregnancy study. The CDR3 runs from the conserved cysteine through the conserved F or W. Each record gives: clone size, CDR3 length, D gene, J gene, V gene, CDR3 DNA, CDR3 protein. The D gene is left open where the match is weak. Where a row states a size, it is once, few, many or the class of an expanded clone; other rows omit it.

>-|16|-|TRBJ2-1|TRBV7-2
TGTGCCAGCAGCTTAAAAGGGGGAGTGGCCTACAATGAGCAGTTCTTC
CASSLKGGVAYNEQFF
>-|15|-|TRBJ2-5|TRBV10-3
TGTGCCATCAGTGAAATTGGTGGGAGTCAAGAGTCCCAGTACTTC
CAISEIGGSQESQYF
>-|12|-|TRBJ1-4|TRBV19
TGTGCCAGTCAGGGTATTAATGAAAAACTGTTTTTT
CASQGINEKLFF
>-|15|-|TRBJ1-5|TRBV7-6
TGTGCCAGCAGCTTAAGTGCAGGGAGCAATCAGCCCCAGCATTTT
CASSLSAGSNQPQHF
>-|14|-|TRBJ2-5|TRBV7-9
TGTGCCAGCAGCTTAGCAAGTAGCCAAGAGACCCAGTACTTC
CASSLASSQETQYF
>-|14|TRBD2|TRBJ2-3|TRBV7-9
TGTGCCAGCAGCTTAGAGCGGGGGACAGATACGCAGTATTTT
CASSLERGTDTQYF
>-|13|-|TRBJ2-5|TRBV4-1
TGCGCCAGCAGCTCCCGACTTAAAGAGACCCAGTACTTC
CASSSRLKETQYF
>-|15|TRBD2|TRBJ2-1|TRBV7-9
TGTGCCAGCAGATATCTAGCGGGAGACGGCGGTGAGCAGTTCTTC
CASRYLAGDGGEQFF
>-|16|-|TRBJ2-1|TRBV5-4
TGTGCCAGCAGCTTGGATCCGGGAAGCGCCTACAATGAGCAGTTCTTC
CASSLDPGSAYNEQFF
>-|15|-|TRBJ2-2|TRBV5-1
TGCGCCAGCAGCCCACCTGAGTCCACGACCGGGGAGCTGTTTTTT
CASSPPESTTGELFF
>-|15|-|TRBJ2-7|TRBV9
TGTGCCAGCAGCGTCGATGCGGGCGGAGGCGACGAGCAGTACTTC
CASSVDAGGGDEQYF
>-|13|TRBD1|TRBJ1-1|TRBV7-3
TGTGCCAGCAGCTCCTCAGGGGGCACTGAAGCTTTCTTT
CASSSSGGTEAFF
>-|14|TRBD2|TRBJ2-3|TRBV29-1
TGCAGCGTGGGACTAGCGGGGAACACAGATACGCAGTATTTT
CSVGLAGNTDTQYF
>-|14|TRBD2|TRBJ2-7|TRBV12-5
TGTGCTAGTGGTTCGGGACTAGCGACCTACGAGCAGTACTTC
CASGSGLATYEQYF
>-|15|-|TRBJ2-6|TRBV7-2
TGTGCCAGCAGCCCTCAGGGGACTGGGGCCAACGTCCTGACTTTC
CASSPQGTGANVLTF
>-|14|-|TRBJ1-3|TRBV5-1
TGCGCCAGCAGCTTGGGAGGCTCTGGAAACACCATATATTTT
CASSLGGSGNTIYF
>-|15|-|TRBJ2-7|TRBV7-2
TGTGCCAGCAGCTTAGCCGCTAGCGCCTACTACGAGCAGTACTTC
CASSLAASAYYEQYF
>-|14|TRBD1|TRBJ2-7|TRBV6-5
TGTGCCAGCAGAAGCACAGGGGGCTTCTACGAGCAGTACTTC
CASRSTGGFYEQYF
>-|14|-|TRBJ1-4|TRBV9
TGTGCCAGCAGCGTGGACATAAATAATGAAAAACTGTTTTTT
CASSVDINNEKLFF
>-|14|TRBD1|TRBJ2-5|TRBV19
TGTGCCAGTAGCCTGGGACAGTTGCAAGAGACCCAGTACTTC
CASSLGQLQETQYF
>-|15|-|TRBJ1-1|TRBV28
TGTGCCAGCAGTTTACAGGGGCCGAGGGACACTGAAGCTTTCTTT
CASSLQGPRDTEAFF
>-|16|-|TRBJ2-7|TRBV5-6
TGTGCCAGCAGCTCCTACCGGGACTTCTTCCTAAACGAGCAGTACTTC
CASSSYRDFFLNEQYF
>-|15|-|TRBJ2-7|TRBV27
TGTGCCAGCAGTTTAAGCACAGGGTTTAACTACGAGCAGTACTTC
CASSLSTGFNYEQYF
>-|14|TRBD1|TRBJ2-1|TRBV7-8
TGTGCCAGCAGCTTACGACAGGGTGTGAGTGAGCAGTTCTTC
CASSLRQGVSEQFF
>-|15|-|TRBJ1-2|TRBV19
TGTGCCAGTAGTTTGTCGTCACTATGGATTTATGGCTACACCTTC
CASSLSSLWIYGYTF
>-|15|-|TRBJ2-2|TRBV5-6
TGTGCCAGCAGCTTGCTTCGCGTTAACACCGGGGAGCTGTTTTTT
CASSLLRVNTGELFF
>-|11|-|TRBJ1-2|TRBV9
TGTGCCAGCAGCGTAGGGCTTGTCTACACCTTC
CASSVGLVYTF
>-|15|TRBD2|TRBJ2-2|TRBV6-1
TGTGCCAGCACCCAGACTAGCGGGAGCGGCGGGGAGCTGTTTTTT
CASTQTSGSGGELFF
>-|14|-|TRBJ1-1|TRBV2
TGTGCCAGCACCCCCTTGGGGGGGGGCCTCGGAGCTTTCTTT
CASTPLGGGLGAFF
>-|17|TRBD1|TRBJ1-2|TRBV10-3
TGTGCCATCAGATCTAGACTAAACCAGGACAGGTCGTATGGCTACACCTTC
CAIRSRLNQDRSYGYTF
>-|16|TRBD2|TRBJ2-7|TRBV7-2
TGTGCCAGCAGCTTAGGGTCTGGCGGGAGTTCCTACGAGCAGTACTTC
CASSLGSGGSSYEQYF
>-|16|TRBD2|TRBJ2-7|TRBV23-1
TGCGCCAGCAGTCAGGTTCGAAGCGGGAACTCCTACGAGCAGTACTTC
CASSQVRSGNSYEQYF
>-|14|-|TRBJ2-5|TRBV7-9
TGTGCCAGCAGGGCAGGGGCCTCGAGGGAGACCCAGTACTTC
CASRAGASRETQYF
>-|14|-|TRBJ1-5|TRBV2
TGTGCCAGCAGCTCGGGACACCGCAATCAGCCCCAGCATTTT
CASSSGHRNQPQHF
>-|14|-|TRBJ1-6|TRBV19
TGTGCCAGTCACGAATGGGGAGGGAGTTCACCCCTCCACTTT
CASHEWGGSSPLHF
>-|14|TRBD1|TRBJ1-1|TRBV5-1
TGCGCCAGCAGCACCTCCGGGACAGGGGGTGAAGCTTTCTTT
CASSTSGTGGEAFF
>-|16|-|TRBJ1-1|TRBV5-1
TGCGCCAGCAGCCCGGAGGGGACGGGATGGAACACTGAAGCTTTCTTT
CASSPEGTGWNTEAFF
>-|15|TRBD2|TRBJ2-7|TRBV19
TGTGCCAGTAGTGGGACTAGCGGGGGGAGCGACGAGCAGTACTTC
CASSGTSGGSDEQYF
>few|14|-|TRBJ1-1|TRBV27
TGTGCCAGCAGTTTACGGGGTGGGAACACTGAAGCTTTCTTT
CASSLRGGNTEAFF
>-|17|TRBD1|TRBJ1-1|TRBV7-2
TGTGCCAGCAGCTTAGCGGGACAGGGTTGGGACGGCACTGAAGCTTTCTTT
CASSLAGQGWDGTEAFF
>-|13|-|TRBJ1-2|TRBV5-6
TGTGCCAGCAGCTTAGACAGCCTACATGGCTACACCTTC
CASSLDSLHGYTF
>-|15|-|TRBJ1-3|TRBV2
TGTGCCAGCAGTGAAACCAGGGAGGCTGGAAACACCATATATTTT
CASSETREAGNTIYF
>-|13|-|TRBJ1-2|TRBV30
TGTGCCTGGACCTTCAATCGGGGCTATGGCTACACCTTC
CAWTFNRGYGYTF